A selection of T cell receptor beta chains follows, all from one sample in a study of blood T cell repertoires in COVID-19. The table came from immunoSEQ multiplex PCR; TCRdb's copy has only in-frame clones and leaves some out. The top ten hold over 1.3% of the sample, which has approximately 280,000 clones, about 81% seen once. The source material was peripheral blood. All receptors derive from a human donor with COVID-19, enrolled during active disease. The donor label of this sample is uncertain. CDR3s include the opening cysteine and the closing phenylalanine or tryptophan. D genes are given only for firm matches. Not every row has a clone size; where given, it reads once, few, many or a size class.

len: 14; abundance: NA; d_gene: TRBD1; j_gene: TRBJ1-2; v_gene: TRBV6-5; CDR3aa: CASRAGGDNYGYTF
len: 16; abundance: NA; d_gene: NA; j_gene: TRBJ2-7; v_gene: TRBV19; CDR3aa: CASSPSREAYPYEQYF
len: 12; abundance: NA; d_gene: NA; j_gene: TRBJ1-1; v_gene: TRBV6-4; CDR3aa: CASSVGVAEAFF
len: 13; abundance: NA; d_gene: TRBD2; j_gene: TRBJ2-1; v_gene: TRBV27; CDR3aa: CASSHRGAGVSFF
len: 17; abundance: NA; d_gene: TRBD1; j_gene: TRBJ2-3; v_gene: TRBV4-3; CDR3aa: CASSQEGMTGGADTQYF
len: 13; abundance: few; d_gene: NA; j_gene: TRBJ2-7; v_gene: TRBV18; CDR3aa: CASSPAVSYEQYF
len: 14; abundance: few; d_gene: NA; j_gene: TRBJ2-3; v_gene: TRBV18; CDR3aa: CASSPGQRTDTQYF
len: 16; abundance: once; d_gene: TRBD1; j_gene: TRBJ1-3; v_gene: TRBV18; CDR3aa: CASSPPGQNSGNTIYF
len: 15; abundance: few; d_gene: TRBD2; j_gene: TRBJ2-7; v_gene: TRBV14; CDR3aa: CASSQGSSGRGEQYF
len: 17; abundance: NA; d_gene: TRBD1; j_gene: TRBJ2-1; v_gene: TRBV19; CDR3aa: CASSSPGGQGGYNEQFF
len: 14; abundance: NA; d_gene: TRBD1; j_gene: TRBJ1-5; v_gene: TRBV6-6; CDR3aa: CASSHGQGNQPQHF
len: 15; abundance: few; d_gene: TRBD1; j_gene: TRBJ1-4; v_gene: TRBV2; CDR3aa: CASSLQGATYEKLFF
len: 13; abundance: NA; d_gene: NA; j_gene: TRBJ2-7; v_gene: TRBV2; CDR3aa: CASSERQIYEQYF
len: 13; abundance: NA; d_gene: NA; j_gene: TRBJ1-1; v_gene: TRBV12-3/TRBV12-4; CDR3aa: CASSLLANTEAFF
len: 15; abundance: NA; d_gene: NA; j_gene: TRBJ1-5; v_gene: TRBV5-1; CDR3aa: CASSSGVEGGQPQHF
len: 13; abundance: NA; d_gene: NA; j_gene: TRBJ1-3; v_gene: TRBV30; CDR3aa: CAWSSRGGNTIYF
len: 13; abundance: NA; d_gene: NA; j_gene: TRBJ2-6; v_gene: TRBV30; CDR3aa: CAWTPREANVLTF
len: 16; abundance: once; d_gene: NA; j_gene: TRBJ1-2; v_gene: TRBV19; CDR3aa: CASRDRLPLTGYGYTF
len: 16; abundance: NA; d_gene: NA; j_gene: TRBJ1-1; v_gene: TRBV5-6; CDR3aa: CASSSPPRPGHTEAFF
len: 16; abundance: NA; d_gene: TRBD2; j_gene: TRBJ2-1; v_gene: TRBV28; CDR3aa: CASSTTGLAGVEWEFF
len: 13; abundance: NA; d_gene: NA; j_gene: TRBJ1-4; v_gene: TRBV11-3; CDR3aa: CASSLTPSEKLFF
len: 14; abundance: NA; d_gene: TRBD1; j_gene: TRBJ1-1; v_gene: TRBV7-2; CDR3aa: CAISTGPNIAEAFF
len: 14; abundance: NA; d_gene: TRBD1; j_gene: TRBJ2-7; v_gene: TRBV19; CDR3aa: CARTGQGGCHEQYF